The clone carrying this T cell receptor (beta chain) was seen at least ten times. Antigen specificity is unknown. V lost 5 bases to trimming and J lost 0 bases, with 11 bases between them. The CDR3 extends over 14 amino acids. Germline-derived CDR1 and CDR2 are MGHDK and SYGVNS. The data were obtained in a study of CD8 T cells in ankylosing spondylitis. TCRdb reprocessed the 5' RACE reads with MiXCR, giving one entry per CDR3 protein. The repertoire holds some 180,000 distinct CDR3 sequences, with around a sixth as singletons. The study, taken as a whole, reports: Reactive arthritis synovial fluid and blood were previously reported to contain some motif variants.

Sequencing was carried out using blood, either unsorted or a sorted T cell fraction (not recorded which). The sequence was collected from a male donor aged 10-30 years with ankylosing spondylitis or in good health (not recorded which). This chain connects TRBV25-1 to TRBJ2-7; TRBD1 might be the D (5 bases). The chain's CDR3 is CASSPQGSSYEQYF. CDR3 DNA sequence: TGTGCCAGCAGTCCCCAGGGAAGCTCCTACGAGCAGTACTTC.